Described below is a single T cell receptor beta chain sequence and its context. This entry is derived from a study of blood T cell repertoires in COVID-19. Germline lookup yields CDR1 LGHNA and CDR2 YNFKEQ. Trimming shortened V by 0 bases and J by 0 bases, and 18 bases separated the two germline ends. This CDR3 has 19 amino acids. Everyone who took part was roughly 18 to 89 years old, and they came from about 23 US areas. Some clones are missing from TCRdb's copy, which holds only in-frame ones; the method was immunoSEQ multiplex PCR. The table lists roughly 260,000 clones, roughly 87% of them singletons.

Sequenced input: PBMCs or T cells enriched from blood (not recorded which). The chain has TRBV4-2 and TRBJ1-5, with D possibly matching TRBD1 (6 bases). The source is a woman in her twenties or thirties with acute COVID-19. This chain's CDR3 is CASSQDLDSNSVSNQPQHF. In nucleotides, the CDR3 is TGTGCCAGCAGCCAAGATTTGGACAGTAACTCGGTTAGCAATCAGCCCCAGCATTTT.